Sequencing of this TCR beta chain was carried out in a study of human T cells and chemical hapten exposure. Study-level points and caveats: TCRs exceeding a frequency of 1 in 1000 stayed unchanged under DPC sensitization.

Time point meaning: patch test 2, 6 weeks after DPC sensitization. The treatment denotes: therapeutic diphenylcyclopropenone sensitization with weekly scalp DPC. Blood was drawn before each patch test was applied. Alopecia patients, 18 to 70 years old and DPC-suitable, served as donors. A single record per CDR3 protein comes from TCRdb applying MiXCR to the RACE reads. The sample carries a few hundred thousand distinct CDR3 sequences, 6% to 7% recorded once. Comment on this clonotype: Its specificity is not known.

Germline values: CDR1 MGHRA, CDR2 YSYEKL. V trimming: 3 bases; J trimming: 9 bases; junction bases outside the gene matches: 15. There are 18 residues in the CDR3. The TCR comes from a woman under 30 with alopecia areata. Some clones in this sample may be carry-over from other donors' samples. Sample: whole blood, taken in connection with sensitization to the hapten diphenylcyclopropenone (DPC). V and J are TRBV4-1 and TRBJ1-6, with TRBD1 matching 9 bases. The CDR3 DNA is TGCGCCAGCAGCCACCCTACAGGGGGCGATCCCGTTAGTTCACCCCTCCACTTT. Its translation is CASSHPTGGDPVSSPLHF.